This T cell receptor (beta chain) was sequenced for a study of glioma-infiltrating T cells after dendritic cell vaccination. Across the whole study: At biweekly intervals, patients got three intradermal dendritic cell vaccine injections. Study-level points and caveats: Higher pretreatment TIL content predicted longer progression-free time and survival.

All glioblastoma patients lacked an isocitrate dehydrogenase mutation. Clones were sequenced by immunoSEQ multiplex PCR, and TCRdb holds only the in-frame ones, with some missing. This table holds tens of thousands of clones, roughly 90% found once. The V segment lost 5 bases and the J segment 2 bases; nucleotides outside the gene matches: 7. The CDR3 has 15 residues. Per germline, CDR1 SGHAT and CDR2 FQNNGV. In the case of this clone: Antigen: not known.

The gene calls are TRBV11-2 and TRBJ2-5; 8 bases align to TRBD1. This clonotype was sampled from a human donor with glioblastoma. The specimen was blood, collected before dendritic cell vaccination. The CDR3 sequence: CASSQGQAPQETQYF. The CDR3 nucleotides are TGTGCCAGCAGCCAGGGACAGGCTCCTCAAGAGACCCAGTACTTC.